What follows are 23 T cell receptor beta chains derived from one specimen sequenced in a study of control samples from healthy donors and cancer patients (dated by TCRdb to about 2020). Receptor libraries were prepared by the immunoSEQ multiplex PCR assay. TCRdb's version of the immuneACCESS table is confined to in-frame rearrangements and falls short of the full clone set. An unresolved V gene accounts for under half of the shortfall where checked; the remainder is of unknown origin. The sample records roughly 150,000 clones, about 94% of which are singletons. The top ten constitute 2% to 2.5% of the sample. Input material: blood. All receptors come from a man aged 50 to 59 in good health.

This clone was detected only a few times. The chain has TRBV24-1 and TRBJ2-1, with 10 nucleotides matching TRBD2. CDR3 length: 16 amino acids. With V trimmed by 4 bases and J by 2 bases, 4 bases remained unmatched. Germline lookup yields CDR1 KGHDR and CDR2 SFDVKD. This CDR3 reads CATSDPSGRAYNEQFF. The CDR3 nucleotides are TGTGCCACCAGTGACCCCAGCGGGAGGGCCTACAATGAGCAGTTCTTC.

This sequence joins TRBV5-6 and TRBJ2-7, with 11 bases aligning to TRBD2. Per germline, CDR1 SGHDT and CDR2 YYEEEE. The CDR3 totals 18 residues. V dropped 2 bases and J dropped 2; count of bases not matched to a gene: 12. The CDR3 is CASSLLWGLAGGAYEQYF. In DNA form, the CDR3 reads TGTGCCAGCAGCTTACTTTGGGGTCTAGCGGGAGGTGCCTACGAGCAGTACTTC.

The gene calls are TRBV5-5 and TRBJ2-7; D not resolved. V was cut by 4 bases and J by 4 bases, with 21 bases left in between. CDR1 and CDR2 from the germline V gene are SGHKS and YYEKEE (reference sequence). The CDR3 extends over 16 amino acids. CDR3 DNA sequence: TGTGCCAGCAGCCCCCAGACCCTCCCCTTACCTTACGAGCAGTACTTC. This translates into CASSPQTLPLPYEQYF.

The V call is TRBV19, the J call TRBJ2-1; 7 nucleotides match TRBD2. Losses at the gene ends were 5 bases for V and 11 bases for J; bases not matched to a gene: 9. Germline CDR1 reads LNHDA; CDR2 reads SQIVND (reference sequence). There are 13 residues in the CDR3. CDR3 region: CASSRAAGLQQFF. Written as DNA, the CDR3 is TGTGCCAGTAGTCGGGCAGCGGGATTACAGCAGTTCTTC.

This chain links TRBV5-1 with TRBJ2-7, with 7 bases lining up with TRBD1. The CDR3 extends over 14 amino acids. The V segment lost 0 bases and the J segment 6 bases; nucleotides outside the gene matches: 6. Per germline, CDR1 SGHRS and CDR2 YFSETQ. The DNA of the CDR3 is TGCGCCAGCAGCTTGGCGAAGGGGGCGTCCGAGCAGTACTTC. It encodes CASSLAKGASEQYF.

Only a few counts were recorded for this clone. This rearrangement joins TRBV7-8 to TRBJ2-7; TRBD2 aligns across 13 bases. The junction had 12 bases not matched to a gene; V was cut back by 7 bases and J by 9 bases. The CDR3 is made up of 15 amino acids. Germline V gene lookup returns CDR1 SGHVS and CDR2 FQNEAQ. CDR3 nucleotide sequence: TGTGCCAGCATCCTCGGCCGACTAGCGGGAGGAACGCAGTACTTC. This sequence encodes CASILGRLAGGTQYF.

V and J are TRBV5-1 and TRBJ2-2, with 14 bases identical to TRBD2. This CDR3 contains 23 residues. V shed 9 bases, J shed 7 bases, and the junction held 32 bases outside the gene matches. Germline CDR1 SGHRS, CDR2 YFSETQ. This chain's CDR3 is CATRRTPGTSGSARVSRDGELFF. DNA of the CDR3: TGCGCCACCCGTCGGACTCCCGGGACTAGCGGGAGTGCCCGAGTCTCGCGGGACGGGGAGCTGTTTTTT.

The genes are TRBV9 and TRBJ2-1; TRBD2 aligns across 9 bases. The CDR3 sequence is 16 residues long. Germline V gene lookup returns CDR1 SGDLS and CDR2 YYNGEE. V trimming: 0 bases; J trimming: 6 bases; junction bases outside the gene matches: 7. Written as DNA, the CDR3 is TGTGCCAGCAGCGTAGTGGGCGGGAGGGCCTCCAATGAGCAGTTCTTC. Residues: CASSVVGGRASNEQFF.

The chain recombines TRBV27 with TRBJ1-1, with D maybe TRBD1 (5 bases). Trimming took 3 bases from V and 0 from J, leaving 17 bases between them. Germline lookup yields CDR1 MNHEY and CDR2 SMNVEV (reference sequence). This CDR3 has 17 amino acids. CDR3 coding DNA: TGTGCCAGCAGTTTCGCGCCTCCAGGGTTTATGAACACTGAAGCTTTCTTT. This encodes CASSFAPPGFMNTEAFF.

CDR3 DNA sequence: TGTGCCAGCAGCCTTAACACCGACCTGTACGGCTACACCTTC. Encoded protein: CASSLNTDLYGYTF. The chain links TRBV7-2 to TRBJ1-2; D is unclear. Germline V gene data show CDR1 as SGHTA and CDR2 as FQGNSA. The V gene lost 5 bases and the J gene lost 8 bases, with 18 bases spanning the gap. The CDR3 consists of 14 residues.

J is TRBJ2-3 and V is TRBV9; 13 nucleotides match TRBD2. CDR1 is SGDLS, CDR2 YYNGEE, per germline. The J segment lost 1 base and the V segment lost 3 bases, leaving 5 bases of the junction unmatched. The CDR3 loop spans 17 amino acids. CDR3 loop: CASSAGTSGTRTDTQYF. The CDR3 DNA is TGTGCCAGCAGCGCCGGGACTAGCGGGACACGCACAGATACGCAGTATTTT.

This chain uses TRBV10-3 with TRBJ2-2, with 10 bases that match TRBD2. The CDR3 covers 14 residues. The V segment lost 8 bases and the J segment 6 bases; nucleotides outside the gene matches: 6. From germline, CDR1 is ENHRY and CDR2 SYGVKD. CDR3 DNA sequence: TGTGCCATCGCTAGCGGGGGCGCCCCCGGGGAGCTGTTTTTT. As protein: CAIASGGAPGELFF.

The chain carries TRBV12-3 or TRBV12-4 and TRBJ2-3, with D perhaps TRBD1 or TRBD2 (6 bases each). This CDR3 is 13 amino acids long. Trimming cost V 3 bases and J 4 bases, with 8 bases left between them. The CDR3 is CASSLGGSDTQYF. The CDR3 region has the DNA TGTGCCAGCAGTTTGGGGGGCTCAGATACGCAGTATTTT.

This chain uses TRBV5-5 with TRBJ2-5; no clear D gene. Trimming pared 0 bases from V and 5 bases from J, leaving 8 bases between. From germline, CDR1 is SGHKS and CDR2 YYEKEE (reference sequence). The CDR3 length is 13 residues. CDR3 nucleotides: TGTGCCAGCAGCTTGGAGATTAGCGAGACCCAGTACTTC. It specifies CASSLEISETQYF.

Here the CDR3 DNA reads TGTGCCAGCAGTTTCAGGGGAGGGGATAGCGGGGAGCTGTTTTTT. This gives the protein CASSFRGGDSGELFF. V is TRBV2 and J is TRBJ2-2; maybe TRBD2 (7 bases). The CDR3 is made up of 15 amino acids. V was clipped by 5 bases and J by 7 bases, with 17 bases between them. Germline V CDR1 and CDR2: SNHLY, FYNNEI.

The chain is built from TRBV6-5 and TRBJ2-1; 7 nucleotides agree with TRBD1. The CDR3 loop spans 15 amino acids. V was clipped by 6 bases and J by 5 bases; unmatched bases: 10. Germline lookup yields CDR1 MNHEY and CDR2 SVGAGI. CDR3 region: CASRPDRVRHNEQFF. As DNA, the CDR3 is TGTGCCAGCAGACCCGACAGGGTACGCCACAATGAGCAGTTCTTC.

The chain joins TRBV15 to TRBJ2-7; D not certain. The CDR3 is made up of 12 amino acids. From germline, CDR1 is LNHNV and CDR2 YYDKDF (reference sequence). Trimming left V 0 bases short and J 1 base short, with 1 base between. The chain's CDR3 is CATSRDSYEQYF. CDR3 nucleotide sequence: TGTGCCACCAGCAGAGATTCCTACGAGCAGTACTTC. Together with reference TRBV15 and TRBJ2-7, the CDR3 gives the full variable domain: DAMVIQNPRYQVTQFGKPVTLSCSQTLNHNVMYWYQQKSSQAPKLLFHYYDKDFNNEADTPDNFQSRRPNTSFCFLDIRSPGLGDTAMYLCATSRDSYEQYFGPGTRLTVT.

The chain uses TRBV27 and TRBJ2-2, with a tentative D call TRBD1 (5 bases). The CDR3 is made up of 17 amino acids. Germline assignment: CDR1 MNHEY and CDR2 SMNVEV (reference sequence). V lost 10 bases to trimming and J lost 5 bases, with 26 bases between them. CDR3 protein: CAISKRKGPERTGELFF. As DNA, the CDR3 is TGTGCCATCTCCAAACGAAAGGGGCCCGAAAGGACCGGGGAGCTGTTTTTT.

This chain joins TRBV6-1 and TRBJ1-1; D gene uncertain. V lost 5 bases and J 1 base, leaving 5 bases between the germline ends. The CDR3 spans 12 residues. CDR1 and CDR2 from the germline V gene are MNHNS and SASEGT. The CDR3 sequence is CASSQRNTEAFF. In nucleotides, the CDR3 is TGTGCCAGCAGTCAAAGGAACACTGAAGCTTTCTTT.

The chain has TRBV6-5 and TRBJ2-7; no firm D call. The CDR3 totals 13 residues. Germline CDR1 MNHEY, CDR2 SVGAGI. Trimming removed 6 bases from V and 5 bases from J, with 14 bases in between. CDR3 in amino acids: CASSRPSVHEQYF. CDR3 coding DNA: TGTGCCAGCAGCCGCCCGTCCGTGCACGAGCAGTACTTC.

The chain joins TRBV21-1 to TRBJ1-6. TRBV21-1 is a known pseudogene. The CDR3 totals 15 residues. The CDR3 reads CASSKEVQNTSPLHF. CDR3 in DNA: TGTGCCAGCAGCAAAGAGGTCCAGAACACTTCACCCCTCCACTTT.

The V gene is TRBV6-1, the J gene TRBJ2-1; D remains ambiguous. The CDR3 runs 15 residues. Per the germline V gene, CDR1 is MNHNS and CDR2 is SASEGT. V was clipped by 2 bases and J by 6 bases, with 14 bases between them. CDR3 region: CASSEPGSALNEQFF. DNA for the CDR3: TGTGCCAGCAGTGAACCGGGCTCCGCCCTCAATGAGCAGTTCTTC.

J is TRBJ1-1 and V is TRBV6-5; D unclear. Trimming stripped 4 bases from V and 6 bases from J, with 18 bases between. From germline, CDR1 is MNHEY and CDR2 SVGAGI. This CDR3 is 15 amino acids long. CDR3 protein: CASSFTARLGAEAFF. CDR3 sequence (DNA): TGTGCCAGCAGTTTTACGGCCAGGTTGGGCGCTGAAGCTTTCTTT.